This T cell receptor (beta chain) came from a study of early T cells in non-severe SARS-CoV-2 infection. This clonotype came up many times. Researchers tagged individual cDNA molecules with unique molecular identifiers. A single record per CDR3 protein comes from TCRdb applying MiXCR to the 5' RACE reads. The data contain roughly 54,000 distinct CDR3 sequences, about 5.6% of them seen just once; the ten biggest clones take up under 8%. Germline V CDR1 and CDR2: MNHEY, SMNVEV (reference sequence). Trimming cost V 6 bases and J 4 bases, with 12 bases left between them. The CDR3 runs to 13 residues. The genes are TRBV27 and TRBJ2-5; perhaps TRBD2 as D (5 bases). Sequenced input: whole blood. This TCR came from an adult who was a healthcare worker with PCR-confirmed SARS-CoV-2 infection or an uninfected control (not recorded which). CDR3 residues: CASRPISAETQYF. In DNA, the CDR3 is TGTGCCAGCAGGCCCATTAGCGCAGAGACCCAGTACTTC.